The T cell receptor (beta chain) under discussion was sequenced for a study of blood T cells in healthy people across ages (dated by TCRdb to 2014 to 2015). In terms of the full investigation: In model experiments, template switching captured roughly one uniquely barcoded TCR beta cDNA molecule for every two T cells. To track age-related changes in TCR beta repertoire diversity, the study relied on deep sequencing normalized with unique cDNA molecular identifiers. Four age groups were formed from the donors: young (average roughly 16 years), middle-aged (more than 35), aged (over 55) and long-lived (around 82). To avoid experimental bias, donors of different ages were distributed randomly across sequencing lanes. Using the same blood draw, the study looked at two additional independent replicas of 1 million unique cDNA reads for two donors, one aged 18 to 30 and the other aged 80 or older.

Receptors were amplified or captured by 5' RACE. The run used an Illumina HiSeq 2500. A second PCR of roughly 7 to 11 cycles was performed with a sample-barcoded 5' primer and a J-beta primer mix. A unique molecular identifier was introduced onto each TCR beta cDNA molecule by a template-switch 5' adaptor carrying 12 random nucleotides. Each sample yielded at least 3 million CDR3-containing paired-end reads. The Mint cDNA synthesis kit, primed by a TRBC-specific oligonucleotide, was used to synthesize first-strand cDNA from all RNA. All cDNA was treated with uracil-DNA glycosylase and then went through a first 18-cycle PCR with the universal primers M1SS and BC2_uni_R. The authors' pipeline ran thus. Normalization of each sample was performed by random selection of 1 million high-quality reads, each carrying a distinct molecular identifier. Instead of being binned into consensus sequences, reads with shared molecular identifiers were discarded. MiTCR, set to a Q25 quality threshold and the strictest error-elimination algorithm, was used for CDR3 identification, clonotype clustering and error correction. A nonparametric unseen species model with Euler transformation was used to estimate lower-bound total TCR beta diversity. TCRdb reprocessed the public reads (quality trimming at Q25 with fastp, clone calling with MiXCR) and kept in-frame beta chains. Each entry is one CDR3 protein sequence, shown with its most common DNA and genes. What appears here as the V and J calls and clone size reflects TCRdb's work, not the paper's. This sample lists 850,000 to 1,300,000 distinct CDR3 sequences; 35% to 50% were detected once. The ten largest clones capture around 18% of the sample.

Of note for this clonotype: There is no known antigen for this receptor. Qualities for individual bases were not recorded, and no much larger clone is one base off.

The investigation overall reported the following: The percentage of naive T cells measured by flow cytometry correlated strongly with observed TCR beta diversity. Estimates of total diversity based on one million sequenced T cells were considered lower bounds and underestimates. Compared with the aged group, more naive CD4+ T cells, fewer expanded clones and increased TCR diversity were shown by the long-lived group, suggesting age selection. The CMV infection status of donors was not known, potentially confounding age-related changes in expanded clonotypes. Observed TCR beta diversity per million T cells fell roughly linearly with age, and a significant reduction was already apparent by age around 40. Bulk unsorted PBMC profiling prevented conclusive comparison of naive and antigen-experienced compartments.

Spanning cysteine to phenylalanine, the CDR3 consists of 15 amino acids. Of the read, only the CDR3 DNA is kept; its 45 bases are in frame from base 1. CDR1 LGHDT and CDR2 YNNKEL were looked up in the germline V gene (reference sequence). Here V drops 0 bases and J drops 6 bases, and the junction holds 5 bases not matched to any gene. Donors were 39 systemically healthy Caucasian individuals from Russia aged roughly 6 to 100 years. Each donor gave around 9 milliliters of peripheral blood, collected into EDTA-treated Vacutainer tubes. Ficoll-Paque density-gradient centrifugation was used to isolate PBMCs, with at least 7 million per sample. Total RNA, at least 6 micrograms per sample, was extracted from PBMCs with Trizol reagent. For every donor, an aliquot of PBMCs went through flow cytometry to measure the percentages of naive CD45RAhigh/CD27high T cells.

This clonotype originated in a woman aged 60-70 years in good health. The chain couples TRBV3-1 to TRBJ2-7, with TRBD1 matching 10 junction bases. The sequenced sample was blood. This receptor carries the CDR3 CASSQDTTGGLEQYF. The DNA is TGTGCCAGCAGCCAAGATACGACAGGGGGCCTCGAGCAGTACTTC.